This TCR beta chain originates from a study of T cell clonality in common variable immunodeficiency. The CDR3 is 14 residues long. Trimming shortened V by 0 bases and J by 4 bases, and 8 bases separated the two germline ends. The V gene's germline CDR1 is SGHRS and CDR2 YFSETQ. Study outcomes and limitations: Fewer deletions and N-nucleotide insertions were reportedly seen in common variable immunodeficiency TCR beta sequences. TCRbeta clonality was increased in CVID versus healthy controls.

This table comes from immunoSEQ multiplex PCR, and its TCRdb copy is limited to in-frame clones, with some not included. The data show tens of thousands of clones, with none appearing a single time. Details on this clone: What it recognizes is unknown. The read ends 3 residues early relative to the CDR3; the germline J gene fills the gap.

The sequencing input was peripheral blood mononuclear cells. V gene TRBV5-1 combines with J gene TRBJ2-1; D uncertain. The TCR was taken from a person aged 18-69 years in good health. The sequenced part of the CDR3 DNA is TGCGCCAGCAGCTTGGATGTAGATTACAATGAG. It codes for CASSLDVDYNE. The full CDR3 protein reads CASSLDVDYNEQFF.